The 25 T cell receptor beta chains in this list originate from one sample, sequenced in a study of T cell repertoires in aging, cancer and after chemotherapy (dated by TCRdb to the late 2010s). TCR beta rearrangements were amplified from genomic DNA isolated from peripheral blood, not from sorted cells or RNA. TCRdb lists the instrument as Illumina MiSeq. Rearranged TRB sequences spanning V, D and J segments were amplified by multiplex touch-down PCR using a mixed TRB-A/B primer pool. The public reads were reprocessed in TCRdb via fastp at Q25 and MiXCR, keeping in-frame beta chains. One record per CDR3 amino acid sequence lists the most common genes and DNA. Recorded for this sample are 1,500 to 2,000 distinct CDR3 sequences; 22% of them occurred a single time. The ten largest clones take up less than 65% of the sample. Sequenced: blood. The receptors here all came from a human donor with a blood cancer.

This clonotype was counted only a few times. V and J are TRBV20-1 and TRBJ1-4; 7 bases map to TRBD1. CDR1 and CDR2 (germline): DFQATT, SNEGSKA (reference sequence). The length of the CDR3 is 15 residues. Losses at the gene ends were 4 bases for V and 4 bases for J; bases not matched to a gene: 9. The CDR3 is CSAIGTADINEKLFF. CDR3 bases: TGCAGTGCTATAGGGACAGCGGACATTAATGAAAAACTGTTTTTT.

CDR3 sequence: CSARILAENQETQYF. As DNA, the CDR3 is TGCAGTGCTAGAATTCTAGCGGAAAATCAAGAGACCCAGTACTTC. The chain has TRBV20-1 and TRBJ2-5, with 7 bases aligning to TRBD2. This CDR3 comprises 15 residues. Germline V gene sequence: CDR1 DFQATT, CDR2 SNEGSKA (reference sequence). J gave up 2 bases and V 2 bases, and 8 bases lay outside the gene matches.

V is TRBV27 and J is TRBJ1-5; possibly TRBD1 for D (5 bases). The CDR3 is 15 amino acids. From germline, CDR1 is MNHEY and CDR2 SMNVEV (reference sequence). Trimming stripped 5 bases from V and 4 bases from J, with 15 bases between. The CDR3 region is CASSPTRGANQPQHF. The CDR3 DNA reads TGTGCCAGCAGTCCCACCAGAGGGGCGAATCAGCCCCAGCATTTT.

This clonotype was found a few times. This sequence joins TRBV28 and TRBJ2-7; D is perhaps TRBD1 (6 bases). Trimming pared 6 bases from V and 3 bases from J, leaving 15 bases between. Germline V gene sequence: CDR1 MDHEN, CDR2 SYDVKM. This CDR3 comprises 14 residues. DNA of the CDR3: TGTGCCAGCAGCGCGCACACACAGGGCTACGAGCAGTACTTC. This sequence encodes CASSAHTQGYEQYF. Supplemented by reference TRBV28 and TRBJ2-7, the full variable domain reads DVKVTQSSRYLVKRTGEKVFLECVQDMDHENMFWYRQDPGLGLRLIYFSYDVKMKEKGDIPEGYSVSREKKERFSLILESASTNQTSMYLCASSAHTQGYEQYFGPGTRLTVT.

V gene TRBV24-1 combines with J gene TRBJ1-2; D not certain. Between the trimmed V and J ends, which lost 4 bases and 6 bases, there was a span of 20 bases. The CDR3 has 16 amino acids. The germline gives CDR1 KGHDR, CDR2 SFDVKD. The CDR3 sequence is CATSEPTGSHHNGYTF. Written as DNA, the CDR3 is TGTGCCACCAGTGAACCTACGGGAAGTCACCACAATGGCTACACCTTC.

This clonotype was seen a few times. CDR3 sequence reads: CASSYSNGGAYEQYF. The DNA for the CDR3 is TGTGCCAGCAGTTACTCGAACGGGGGGGCCTACGAGCAGTACTTC. The chain combines TRBV6-5 with TRBJ2-7; 8 nucleotides align to TRBD2. Germline CDR1 reads MNHEY; CDR2 reads SVGAGI. The ends lost 0 bases at V and 2 bases at J; junction bases unmatched: 3. The CDR3 is 15 amino acids.

This clonotype was detected a few times. The rearrangement uses TRBV4-3 and TRBJ2-1; 9 bases map to TRBD2. The CDR3 totals 15 residues. V dropped 5 bases and J dropped 4; count of bases not matched to a gene: 6. Germline CDR1 and CDR2: LGHNA and YSLEER. The CDR3 sequence: CASSKGAGGYNEQFF. The CDR3 DNA reads as TGCGCCAGCAGCAAAGGGGCGGGAGGGTACAATGAGCAGTTCTTC.

This clonotype is medium-sized. The chain couples TRBV7-9 to TRBJ2-4; the D is unclear. Germline CDR1 and CDR2: SEHNR and FQNEAQ (reference sequence). The V gene lost 3 bases and the J gene lost 1 base, with 13 bases spanning the gap. The CDR3 is made up of 16 amino acids. Written as DNA, the CDR3 is TGTGCCAGCAGCTTTCATTCCTACGGGGCCAAAAACATTCAGTACTTC. It encodes CASSFHSYGAKNIQYF.

The rearrangement uses TRBV6-4 and TRBJ2-7, with 9 bases matching TRBD2. J was trimmed by 5 bases and V by 3 bases; bases with no gene match: 11. The CDR3 totals 16 residues. CDR1 is MRHNA and CDR2 is SNTAGT in the germline V gene. CDR3 sequence (DNA): TGTGCCAGCAGTGAACAGGCAGGGACTAGCATCGACGAGCAGTACTTC. Protein: CASSEQAGTSIDEQYF.

This clonotype is medium-sized in the sample. This chain connects TRBV30 to TRBJ1-2; D ambiguous. CDR3 length: 14 amino acids. V lost 3 bases and J 4 bases, leaving 15 bases between the germline ends. Germline lookup yields CDR1 GTSNPN and CDR2 SVGIG (reference sequence). The CDR3: CAWSGVGLLYGYTF. Here the CDR3 DNA reads TGTGCCTGGAGCGGTGTAGGGCTTCTCTATGGCTACACCTTC. Variable domain in full (rest from reference TRBV30 and TRBJ1-2): SQTIHQWPATLVQPVGSPLSLECTVEGTSNPNLYWYRQAAGRGLQLLFYSVGIGQISSEVPQNLSASRPQDRQFILSSKKLLLSDSGFYLCAWSGVGLLYGYTFGSGTRLTVV.

This clonotype was picked up one time. V is TRBV7-7 and J is TRBJ2-3; D is undetermined. Trimming removed 1 base from V and 5 bases from J, with 16 bases in between. Germline CDR1 and CDR2: SSHAT and FNYEAQ (reference sequence). CDR3 length: 16 amino acids. CDR3 sequence: CASSLGSLVSGDTQYF. In nucleotides, the CDR3 is TGTGCCAGCAGCTTAGGTAGTCTGGTCTCTGGAGATACGCAGTATTTT.

The CDR3 coding sequence is TGTGCCAGCAGTGTGACAGGGGGGAGAAATCAGCCCCAGCATTTT. Amino acid sequence: CASSVTGGRNQPQHF. The chain recombines TRBV12-3 or TRBV12-4 with TRBJ1-5; 9 bases fit TRBD1. This CDR3 contains 15 residues. J lost 4 bases, V lost 5 bases, and 6 bases had no gene match.

By sample fraction, this clonotype is large. The gene calls are TRBV5-4 and TRBJ2-3; 8 bases match TRBD2. V shed 1 base, J shed 5 bases, and the junction held 3 bases outside the gene matches. Looked up from germline, CDR1 is SGHNT and CDR2 is YYREEE (reference sequence). The CDR3 spans 14 residues. The CDR3 loop reads CASSLTGGRDTQYF. In DNA form, the CDR3 reads TGTGCCAGCAGCTTGACGGGGGGGCGAGATACGCAGTATTTT.

This clonotype counts as medium-sized (0.01 to 0.1%). The chain uses TRBV7-9 and TRBJ2-5, with D hard to call. CDR3 size: 14 residues. Trimming took 1 base from V and 1 from J, leaving 7 bases between them. CDR1 and CDR2 (germline): SEHNR, FQNEAQ (reference sequence). The CDR3 loop is CASSLVAIQETQYF. CDR3 nucleotide sequence: TGTGCCAGCAGCTTAGTCGCGATCCAAGAGACCCAGTACTTC.

This clonotype has just a few counts. V is TRBV4-3 and J is TRBJ1-1, with D hard to call. The CDR3 runs to 16 residues. Germline V lookup: CDR1 LGHNA, CDR2 YSLEER. V dropped 1 base and J dropped 4 bases, with 16 bases sitting between them. In nucleotides, the CDR3 is TGCGCCAGCAGCCAAGTTGTTGGCGTCTTATCCACTGAAGCTTTCTTT. Encoded protein: CASSQVVGVLSTEAFF.

In this sample, this clonotype is large. The V call is TRBV6-5, the J call TRBJ1-2; 8 nucleotides align to TRBD1. Germline loops: CDR1 MNHEY, CDR2 SVGAGI. The V gene end was trimmed by 6 bases and the J gene end by 3 bases; junction bases not matched to a gene: 6. This CDR3 has 14 residues. The CDR3 nucleotides read TGTGCCAGCAGAGCCGGGACAGGACACTATGGCTACACCTTC. This translates into CASRAGTGHYGYTF.

This clonotype is judged medium-sized (0.01 to 0.1%). V usage is TRBV27 and J usage is TRBJ2-3; D gene uncertain. V gave up 1 base and J gave up 4 bases, with 12 bases separating them. Germline V gives CDR1 MNHEY, CDR2 SMNVEV (reference sequence). The CDR3 has 15 amino acids. CDR3 loop: CASSLYVDGSDTQYF. CDR3 coding DNA: TGTGCCAGCAGTTTATATGTGGATGGGTCAGATACGCAGTATTTT.

This clonotype occurred a few times. The chain employs TRBV7-2 and TRBJ1-5; D is perhaps TRBD1 (5 bases). The CDR3 is made up of 16 amino acids. V was cut by 7 bases and J by 4 bases, with 20 bases left in between. Per germline, CDR1 SGHTA and CDR2 FQGNSA. The CDR3 coding sequence is TGTGCCAGCACCTACCGACGGGACGCACGTAATCAGCCCCAGCATTTT. It specifies CASTYRRDARNQPQHF.

The V and J genes are TRBV5-1 and TRBJ2-3; 8 bases are a match to TRBD2. CDR3 length: 16 residues. In germline, CDR1 is SGHRS, CDR2 YFSETQ. V trimming: 0 bases; J trimming: 2 bases; junction bases outside the gene matches: 5. The CDR3 region has the DNA TGCGCCAGCAGCTTGGAAGGGACTAGACCCACAGATACGCAGTATTTT. Translated, it gives CASSLEGTRPTDTQYF.

This clonotype has just a few counts. V and J are TRBV2 and TRBJ2-3, with D perhaps being TRBD1 or TRBD2 (5 bases each). The CDR3 is 13 residues long. V was cut by 4 bases and J by 1 base, with 6 bases left in between. Germline values: CDR1 SNHLY, CDR2 FYNNEI. The chain's CDR3 is CASSGGGTDTQYF. CDR3 DNA sequence: TGTGCCAGCAGTGGAGGGGGCACAGATACGCAGTATTTT.

The V gene is TRBV20-1, the J gene TRBJ2-2; D unresolved. Germline CDR1 reads DFQATT; CDR2 reads SNEGSKA (reference sequence). V lost 3 bases, J lost 7 bases, and 12 bases lay in between. This CDR3 has 13 residues. The DNA of the CDR3 is TGCAGTGCTAGTTCCAGGTTCGACGGGGAGCTGTTTTTT. This encodes CSASSRFDGELFF.

This clonotype qualifies as medium-sized. The rearrangement links TRBV19 to TRBJ2-1; D remains unclear. Germline V gene sequence: CDR1 LNHDA, CDR2 SQIVND (reference sequence). The V end was cut by 3 bases, the J end by 1 base, with 13 bases between. This CDR3 is 16 amino acids long. CDR3 loop: CASSMTGFASYNEQFF. As DNA, the CDR3 is TGTGCCAGTAGTATGACCGGTTTCGCTTCCTACAATGAGCAGTTCTTC.

This clonotype is medium-sized within its sample. The junction and the germline gene differ at one end; a read error may be behind it. The gene calls are TRBV18 and TRBJ2-7; 9 nucleotides align to TRBD1. This CDR3 comprises 14 residues. Germline V gene lookup returns CDR1 KGHSH and CDR2 LQKENI. CDR3: CASSPQGALNEQYF. CDR3 DNA: TGTGCCAGCTCCCCACAGGGGGCGCTGAACGAGCAGTACTTC.

By sample fraction, this clonotype is medium-sized (0.01 to 0.1%). The rearrangement joins TRBV27 to TRBJ2-2, with 9 bases lining up with TRBD1. Germline CDR1 is MNHEY and CDR2 is SMNVEV (reference sequence). The V gene end was trimmed by 3 bases and the J gene end by 5 bases; junction bases not matched to a gene: 4. The CDR3 has 15 amino acids. The CDR3 nucleotides read TGTGCCAGCAGTTTTGTGACAGGGGGTACCGGGGAGCTGTTTTTT. Amino acids: CASSFVTGGTGELFF.

This clonotype occurred a few times. The rearrangement joins TRBV21-1 to TRBJ1-5. TRBV21-1 counts as a pseudogene. CDR3 length equals 10 residues. As DNA, the CDR3 is TGTGCCAGCAGCATAAAGCCCCAGCATTTT. Translation gives CASSIKPQHF.